This TCR beta chain appears in the sequencing data of a study of shared clonotypes between healthy human individuals. Study results and limitations: All-four-donor shared clonotypes had higher generation probabilities than non-shared clonotypes did.

Every subset had its genomic DNA shared out evenly among several immunoSEQ plates. Generated by immunoSEQ multiplex PCR, the TCRdb table keeps only in-frame clones and is missing some. Of fewer than 2.5 million clones listed, over 85% are singletons. In regard to this clone: Its target is not known.

Deletions cut 0 bases from V and 0 bases from J, with 13 bases between. The CDR3 runs to 18 residues. Per the germline V gene, CDR1 is SGHDT and CDR2 is YYEEEE. Sequencing input: naive CD4+ T cells from PBMCs. Regarding subset: CD45RA+ positively selected. The sequence derives from a man younger than 30 in good health. Some clones in this sample may be carry-over from other donors' samples. The chain joins TRBV5-6 to TRBJ2-6; TRBD1 or TRBD2 may be the D gene (5 bases each). The CDR3 here is CASSLGPTRGSGANVLTF. DNA for the CDR3: TGTGCCAGCAGCTTGGGACCCACTAGGGGCTCTGGGGCCAACGTCCTGACTTTC.